This T cell receptor (beta chain) is drawn from a study of blood T cell repertoires in COVID-19. V dropped 7 bases and J dropped 2 bases, with 11 bases sitting between them. The CDR3 totals 14 residues. CDR1 is KGHDR and CDR2 is SFDVKD in the germline V gene. Method: immunoSEQ multiplex PCR; TCRdb's copy keeps in-frame clones and lacks some. The table lists under 200,000 clones, around 89% of them singletons. This receptor was obtained from a woman between 50 and 59 years old who had recovered from COVID-19. The specimen sequenced was PBMCs or T cells enriched from blood (not recorded which). This chain links TRBV24-1 with TRBJ2-1, with D perhaps matching TRBD1 (6 bases). The CDR3 region has the DNA TGTGCCACCAGGGGTGGGGGCGCCTACAATGAGCAGTTCTTC. It encodes CATRGGGAYNEQFF.